This is a list of T cell receptor beta chains from one sample in a study of cytomegalovirus exposure and HLA in healthy donors. Assay used: immunoSEQ multiplex PCR; TCRdb lists only in-frame clones, some missing. The sample lists 110,000 or so clones, 86% occurring once. Sequencing was done on a sample of PBMCs. These receptors all come from a man younger than 35 in good health and CMV-seronegative. Both conserved end residues are part of each CDR3. D genes are given only for firm matches. Rows may omit the clone size; those that give it use once, few, many or a size class.

cdr3_nt: TGTGCCAGCAGTTTATGGGGGGGGGTCTCCTACGAGCAGTACTTC
cdr3_aa: CASSLWGGVSYEQYF
j_call: TRBJ2-7
clone_size: once
v_call: TRBV27
d_call: TRBD2

cdr3_nt: TGTGCCAGCAGCGTAGCTCCCCAGTACAATGAGCAGTTCTTC
cdr3_aa: CASSVAPQYNEQFF
j_call: TRBJ2-1
clone_size: .
v_call: TRBV9
d_call: .

cdr3_nt: TGTGCCTGGAGTCTTAGCGGAGGCTACGAGCAGTACTTC
cdr3_aa: CAWSLSGGYEQYF
j_call: TRBJ2-7
clone_size: once
v_call: TRBV30
d_call: .

cdr3_nt: TGTGCCAGCAGCCGAGGGGAAAAACTGTTTTTT
cdr3_aa: CASSRGEKLFF
j_call: TRBJ1-4
clone_size: once
v_call: TRBV7-8
d_call: .

cdr3_nt: TGCGCCAGCAGCTTGGGACAGGACTCCTGGGATCGATATGGCTACACCTTC
cdr3_aa: CASSLGQDSWDRYGYTF
j_call: TRBJ1-2
clone_size: .
v_call: TRBV5-1
d_call: .

cdr3_nt: TGTGCCAGCAGCGCCCGATACCCCGGGACTACCAGTATCAATGAGCAGTTCTTC
cdr3_aa: CASSARYPGTTSINEQFF
j_call: TRBJ2-1
clone_size: .
v_call: TRBV9
d_call: TRBD2

cdr3_nt: TGCGCCAGCAGCTGGGGGACAGGGTCCTACGAGCAGTACTTC
cdr3_aa: CASSWGTGSYEQYF
j_call: TRBJ2-7
clone_size: .
v_call: TRBV5-1
d_call: TRBD1

cdr3_nt: TGCGCCAGCAGCTTGACTAGCGGGGATAACACCGGGGAGCTGTTTTTT
cdr3_aa: CASSLTSGDNTGELFF
j_call: TRBJ2-2
clone_size: .
v_call: TRBV5-1
d_call: TRBD2

cdr3_nt: TGTGCCAGCAGTAAGGGGGGGACCGATAATTCACCCCTCCACTTT
cdr3_aa: CASSKGGTDNSPLHF
j_call: TRBJ1-6
clone_size: few
v_call: TRBV11-3
d_call: .

cdr3_nt: TGCGCCAGCAGCCCCCCGGCGGTCTACGAGCAGTACTTC
cdr3_aa: CASSPPAVYEQYF
j_call: TRBJ2-7
clone_size: .
v_call: TRBV5-1
d_call: .

cdr3_nt: TGTGCCCACTCGGGGGGGGCCACAGATACGCAGTATTTT
cdr3_aa: CAHSGGATDTQYF
j_call: TRBJ2-3
clone_size: .
v_call: TRBV30
d_call: TRBD2

cdr3_nt: TGTGCCAGCAGTGAAGCGCAAATCGGCGGCCTGGATACGCAGTATTTT
cdr3_aa: CASSEAQIGGLDTQYF
j_call: TRBJ2-3
clone_size: .
v_call: TRBV6-1
d_call: .

cdr3_nt: TGTGCCAGCAGCTTAGATCGGTATAATGAGCAGTTCTTC
cdr3_aa: CASSLDRYNEQFF
j_call: TRBJ2-1
clone_size: .
v_call: TRBV11-2
d_call: .

cdr3_nt: TGTGCCTGGAGCGAAGGACAGGCCTATGGCTACACCTTC
cdr3_aa: CAWSEGQAYGYTF
j_call: TRBJ1-2
clone_size: few
v_call: TRBV30
d_call: TRBD1

cdr3_nt: TGCGCCAGCAGCGCCCAAATAGCGGCTATCTCCTACGAGCAGTACTTC
cdr3_aa: CASSAQIAAISYEQYF
j_call: TRBJ2-7
clone_size: .
v_call: TRBV5-1
d_call: .

cdr3_nt: TGCGCCAGCAGCCGGATACCGGCAGGGGACGAGCAGTACTTC
cdr3_aa: CASSRIPAGDEQYF
j_call: TRBJ2-7
clone_size: .
v_call: TRBV5-1
d_call: .

cdr3_nt: TGCGCCAGCAGCTTAGGGACAGCCTCCTACAATGAGCAGTTCTTC
cdr3_aa: CASSLGTASYNEQFF
j_call: TRBJ2-1
clone_size: few
v_call: TRBV5-1
d_call: TRBD1

cdr3_nt: TGTGCCAGTAGTATAGGGACAGGTTCTGCTGGGGCCAACGTCCTGACTTTC
cdr3_aa: CASSIGTGSAGANVLTF
j_call: TRBJ2-6
clone_size: .
v_call: TRBV19
d_call: TRBD1

cdr3_nt: TGTGCCAGCAGCTTAGAACCGGCGGGCGGCTACACCTTC
cdr3_aa: CASSLEPAGGYTF
j_call: TRBJ1-2
clone_size: .
v_call: TRBV7-9
d_call: .

cdr3_nt: TGTGCCAGCAGCGTAGAGCTAATTGGGAACACCGGGGAGCTGTTTTTT
cdr3_aa: CASSVELIGNTGELFF
j_call: TRBJ2-2
clone_size: .
v_call: TRBV9
d_call: .

cdr3_nt: TGCGCCAGCGGCGCCCCCTCGGGGGGGTCGAAGGAAAAACTGTTTTTT
cdr3_aa: CASGAPSGGSKEKLFF
j_call: TRBJ1-4
clone_size: once
v_call: TRBV10-1
d_call: .

cdr3_nt: TGTGCCAGCAACCACAGGGGGCGCGACGAGCAGTACTTC
cdr3_aa: CASNHRGRDEQYF
j_call: TRBJ2-7
clone_size: .
v_call: TRBV5-4
d_call: TRBD1

cdr3_nt: TGCAGTGCTAGAGGCGTTCTTGAAGCTTTCTTT
cdr3_aa: CSARGVLEAFF
j_call: TRBJ1-1
clone_size: .
v_call: TRBV20-1
d_call: .

cdr3_nt: TGTGCCAGTAGTCTCCAAAGGGGAATGGGTGAAAAACTGTTTTTT
cdr3_aa: CASSLQRGMGEKLFF
j_call: TRBJ1-4
clone_size: once
v_call: TRBV19
d_call: .

cdr3_nt: TGTGCCTGGAGTGTACAGGCAGGGGAAGGGACCCAGTACTTC
cdr3_aa: CAWSVQAGEGTQYF
j_call: TRBJ2-5
clone_size: .
v_call: TRBV30
d_call: .

cdr3_nt: TGTGCCAGCAGCTTAGGAGGGGGCGCAATCGGCCGGGAGCTGTTTTTT
cdr3_aa: CASSLGGGAIGRELFF
j_call: TRBJ2-2
clone_size: .
v_call: TRBV5-8
d_call: .

cdr3_nt: TGTGCCAGCAGTTCCCTGACAGGGAAATCCTACGAGCAGTACTTC
cdr3_aa: CASSSLTGKSYEQYF
j_call: TRBJ2-7
clone_size: .
v_call: TRBV6-5
d_call: TRBD1

cdr3_nt: TGTGCCAGCAGAGAGCGGAGCTCCTACAATGAGCAGTTCTTC
cdr3_aa: CASRERSSYNEQFF
j_call: TRBJ2-1
clone_size: .
v_call: TRBV7-2
d_call: .

cdr3_nt: TGTGCCAGTAGTGGGGGACTAGCGGGACTCAGCTCCTACAATGAGCAGTTCTTC
cdr3_aa: CASSGGLAGLSSYNEQFF
j_call: TRBJ2-1
clone_size: .
v_call: TRBV19
d_call: TRBD2

cdr3_nt: TGTGCCAGCAGTGAAGGGACAGGGGATGGAAACACCATATATTTT
cdr3_aa: CASSEGTGDGNTIYF
j_call: TRBJ1-3
clone_size: once
v_call: TRBV2
d_call: TRBD1

cdr3_nt: TGTGCCAGCAGGCCCTCAGGGCAAAACATTCAGTACTTC
cdr3_aa: CASRPSGQNIQYF
j_call: TRBJ2-4
clone_size: .
v_call: TRBV6-5
d_call: .

cdr3_nt: TGTGCCAGCAGTTACACAGGGGGCGCTGTGGGGGGCTACACCTTC
cdr3_aa: CASSYTGGAVGGYTF
j_call: TRBJ1-2
clone_size: .
v_call: TRBV6-5
d_call: TRBD1

cdr3_nt: TGTGCCAGCAGCCAGACAGGGGGTAGAGGAAACACCATATATTTT
cdr3_aa: CASSQTGGRGNTIYF
j_call: TRBJ1-3
clone_size: .
v_call: TRBV9
d_call: TRBD1

cdr3_nt: TGTGCCAGCAGCCATCTGGATCGGGGCACAGATACGCAGTATTTT
cdr3_aa: CASSHLDRGTDTQYF
j_call: TRBJ2-3
clone_size: .
v_call: TRBV14
d_call: .

cdr3_nt: TGTGCCAGCAGCCCGGGACAGGGTTTTACAGATACGCAGTATTTT
cdr3_aa: CASSPGQGFTDTQYF
j_call: TRBJ2-3
clone_size: .
v_call: TRBV14
d_call: TRBD1

cdr3_nt: TGTGCCAGCGGGCAGGAGGGAAATGAGCAGTTCTTC
cdr3_aa: CASGQEGNEQFF
j_call: TRBJ2-1
clone_size: once
v_call: TRBV7-9
d_call: .

cdr3_nt: TGTGCCTGGACCCGAGACAGGGGGCGGGGGGGAAACACCATATATTTT
cdr3_aa: CAWTRDRGRGGNTIYF
j_call: TRBJ1-3
clone_size: .
v_call: TRBV30
d_call: TRBD1

cdr3_nt: TGCGCCAGCAGCTCAGGACTGTTGAACACTGAAGCTTTCTTT
cdr3_aa: CASSSGLLNTEAFF
j_call: TRBJ1-1
clone_size: once
v_call: TRBV5-1
d_call: .

cdr3_nt: TGTGCCAGCAGCTTGGGACAGCATGAAAAACTGTTTTTT
cdr3_aa: CASSLGQHEKLFF
j_call: TRBJ1-4
clone_size: .
v_call: TRBV7-2
d_call: TRBD1

cdr3_nt: TGTGCCAGCAGCCAATCCTCACAGGCCACTAACTATGGCTACACCTTC
cdr3_aa: CASSQSSQATNYGYTF
j_call: TRBJ1-2
clone_size: .
v_call: TRBV16
d_call: .

cdr3_nt: TGTGCCAGCAGCTTGGCCACCCCCAGCGTATATAGCTCCTACGAGCAGTACTTC
cdr3_aa: CASSLATPSVYSSYEQYF
j_call: TRBJ2-7
clone_size: .
v_call: TRBV5-6
d_call: .

cdr3_nt: TGTGCCAGCAGCTTGGACACCAGTTCCTACGAGCAGTACTTC
cdr3_aa: CASSLDTSSYEQYF
j_call: TRBJ2-7
clone_size: few
v_call: TRBV5-4
d_call: .

cdr3_nt: TGCGCCAGCAGCTTGGGACAGGGAGACTATGGCTACACCTTC
cdr3_aa: CASSLGQGDYGYTF
j_call: TRBJ1-2
clone_size: .
v_call: TRBV5-1
d_call: TRBD1

cdr3_nt: TGTGCCAGCAGCCCACGAACAGGGGGTAATCCCAATGAGCAGTTCTTC
cdr3_aa: CASSPRTGGNPNEQFF
j_call: TRBJ2-1
clone_size: .
v_call: TRBV7-9
d_call: TRBD1

cdr3_nt: TGTGCCAGCAGCTTAGTATCTACAGGCGCCCAAGAGACCCAGTACTTC
cdr3_aa: CASSLVSTGAQETQYF
j_call: TRBJ2-5
clone_size: .
v_call: TRBV7-2
d_call: .

cdr3_nt: TGTGCCAGCAGCTTACTCCTAGCGGCCCACGAGCAGTACTTC
cdr3_aa: CASSLLLAAHEQYF
j_call: TRBJ2-7
clone_size: .
v_call: TRBV7-9
d_call: TRBD2

cdr3_nt: TGTGCCAGCTCACCACGAGGTGGTGACAGGAGCAATCAGCCCCAGCATTTT
cdr3_aa: CASSPRGGDRSNQPQHF
j_call: TRBJ1-5
clone_size: few
v_call: TRBV18
d_call: .

cdr3_nt: TGTGCCACCAGCAGAGACATCGCAGGGAAAGGGCCGCAGTATTTT
cdr3_aa: CATSRDIAGKGPQYF
j_call: TRBJ2-3
clone_size: .
v_call: TRBV15
d_call: .

cdr3_nt: TGTGCCAGCAGCTTGGCAGGGCCCGGGACTGGCACAGATACGCAGTATTTT
cdr3_aa: CASSLAGPGTGTDTQYF
j_call: TRBJ2-3
clone_size: .
v_call: TRBV11-2
d_call: .

cdr3_nt: TGTGCCAGCAGCCCCCGGACAGTTACAGATACGCAGTATTTT
cdr3_aa: CASSPRTVTDTQYF
j_call: TRBJ2-3
clone_size: few
v_call: TRBV6-5
d_call: .

cdr3_nt: TGTGCCAGTAGTATAGGCGACAAACAAGAGACCCAGTACTTC
cdr3_aa: CASSIGDKQETQYF
j_call: TRBJ2-5
clone_size: .
v_call: TRBV19
d_call: .

cdr3_nt: TGTGCCTGGCGTAAGTCACTGACGGGGAACACTGAAGCTTTCTTT
cdr3_aa: CAWRKSLTGNTEAFF
j_call: TRBJ1-1
clone_size: .
v_call: TRBV30
d_call: .

cdr3_nt: TGTGCCAGCAGTACAGGGTATTCACCCCTCCACTTT
cdr3_aa: CASSTGYSPLHF
j_call: TRBJ1-6
clone_size: .
v_call: TRBV6-5
d_call: .

cdr3_nt: TGTGCCATCAGTGAGTCACGACGGGCTAGCGGGAGGGGCACAGATACGCAGTATTTT
cdr3_aa: CAISESRRASGRGTDTQYF
j_call: TRBJ2-3
clone_size: .
v_call: TRBV10-3
d_call: TRBD2